Listed below are T cell receptor beta chains from one sample, sequenced in a study of T cell changes during pregnancy in multiple sclerosis. Clones were sequenced by immunoSEQ multiplex PCR, and TCRdb holds only the in-frame ones, with some missing. The sample records approximately 100,000 clones, around 93% being singletons. This material consisted of peripheral blood, taken after pregnancy. The receptors come from a female donor with multiple sclerosis, enrolled in a pregnancy study. CDR3s include the opening cysteine and the closing phenylalanine or tryptophan. The D gene is left open where the match is weak. Clone size is stated in some rows and not others, as once, few, many or a class when expanded.

CDR3 protein: CASSPLPGGSSYNEQFF; CDR3 DNA: TGCGCCAGCAGCCCACTCCCTGGGGGGAGCTCCTACAATGAGCAGTTCTTC; clone size: -; J gene: TRBJ2-1; V gene: TRBV4-1; D gene: -
CDR3 protein: CASSYGTGGYEQYF; CDR3 DNA: TGTGCCAGCAGTTACGGGACAGGGGGCTACGAGCAGTACTTC; clone size: -; J gene: TRBJ2-7; V gene: TRBV6-5; D gene: TRBD1
CDR3 protein: CASSESGQGLAGESPLHF; CDR3 DNA: TGTGCCAGCAGTGAATCGGGGCAGGGCCTGGCGGGAGAGAGTCCCCTCCACTTT; clone size: -; J gene: TRBJ1-6; V gene: TRBV6-1; D gene: -
CDR3 protein: CAWSIRQGNSPLHF; CDR3 DNA: TGTGCCTGGAGTATCAGACAGGGTAATTCACCCCTCCACTTT; clone size: -; J gene: TRBJ1-6; V gene: TRBV30; D gene: TRBD1
CDR3 protein: CASSLFIGGRDTQYF; CDR3 DNA: TGTGCCAGCAGCTTATTCATCGGGGGTAGGGATACGCAGTATTTT; clone size: -; J gene: TRBJ2-3; V gene: TRBV7-9; D gene: -
CDR3 protein: CASRRRGGNNQPQHF; CDR3 DNA: TGTGCCAGTAGAAGGCGCGGGGGCAACAATCAGCCCCAGCATTTT; clone size: -; J gene: TRBJ1-5; V gene: TRBV19; D gene: -
CDR3 protein: CASSEVAGVAEKLFF; CDR3 DNA: TGTGCCAGCAGTGAAGTCGCAGGGGTCGCTGAAAAACTGTTTTTT; clone size: -; J gene: TRBJ1-4; V gene: TRBV6-1; D gene: -
CDR3 protein: CATSRGGQVNSPLHF; CDR3 DNA: TGTGCCACCAGCAGAGGAGGACAGGTTAATTCACCCCTCCACTTT; clone size: -; J gene: TRBJ1-6; V gene: TRBV15; D gene: TRBD1
CDR3 protein: CASTKRGQGAGGYTF; CDR3 DNA: TGTGCCAGCACAAAGCGGGGACAGGGGGCAGGTGGCTACACCTTC; clone size: -; J gene: TRBJ1-2; V gene: TRBV7-2; D gene: TRBD1
CDR3 protein: CASSPASVLTGEQYF; CDR3 DNA: TGCGCCAGCAGCCCAGCTAGCGTGCTAACGGGGGAGCAGTACTTC; clone size: -; J gene: TRBJ2-7; V gene: TRBV4-1; D gene: -
CDR3 protein: CASSSRGSRDTIYF; CDR3 DNA: TGTGCCAGCAGCTCTAGGGGCTCACGCGACACCATATATTTT; clone size: -; J gene: TRBJ1-3; V gene: TRBV11-2; D gene: -
CDR3 protein: CASSSDRVYGYTF; CDR3 DNA: TGCGCCAGCAGCTCGGACAGGGTTTATGGCTACACCTTC; clone size: -; J gene: TRBJ1-2; V gene: TRBV5-1; D gene: TRBD1
CDR3 protein: CASSLNLAGVYNEQFF; CDR3 DNA: TGTGCCAGCAGCCTAAATCTAGCGGGAGTCTACAATGAGCAGTTCTTC; clone size: -; J gene: TRBJ2-1; V gene: TRBV11-2; D gene: TRBD2
CDR3 protein: CASSDGTLYVVEQFF; CDR3 DNA: TGTGCCAGCAGTGACGGGACTCTCTATGTAGTTGAGCAGTTCTTC; clone size: -; J gene: TRBJ2-1; V gene: TRBV6-1; D gene: -
CDR3 protein: CASSYRQGTNGYTF; CDR3 DNA: TGTGCCAGCAGTTACCGGCAGGGGACAAATGGCTACACCTTC; clone size: -; J gene: TRBJ1-2; V gene: TRBV6-6; D gene: -
CDR3 protein: CASSLARGESEAFF; CDR3 DNA: TGCGCCAGCAGCTTGGCCCGGGGGGAATCTGAAGCTTTCTTT; clone size: -; J gene: TRBJ1-1; V gene: TRBV5-1; D gene: -
CDR3 protein: CASSDSGAADTQYF; CDR3 DNA: TGTGCCAGCAGTGACTCAGGAGCGGCAGATACGCAGTATTTT; clone size: -; J gene: TRBJ2-3; V gene: TRBV6-4; D gene: -
CDR3 protein: CASSVDITETQYF; CDR3 DNA: TGTGCCAGCAGCGTAGACATCACCGAGACCCAGTACTTC; clone size: few; J gene: TRBJ2-5; V gene: TRBV9; D gene: -
CDR3 protein: CASSLEPYEQYF; CDR3 DNA: TGTGCCAGCAGCTTAGAGCCCTACGAGCAGTACTTC; clone size: -; J gene: TRBJ2-7; V gene: TRBV7-9; D gene: -
CDR3 protein: CASRARTALNTEAFF; CDR3 DNA: TGTGCCAGCAGGGCCAGGACAGCATTGAACACTGAAGCTTTCTTT; clone size: -; J gene: TRBJ1-1; V gene: TRBV6-5; D gene: -
CDR3 protein: CASSEAERGGRDTQYF; CDR3 DNA: TGTGCCAGCAGTGAAGCTGAGCGGGGGGGCCGGGATACGCAGTATTTT; clone size: -; J gene: TRBJ2-3; V gene: TRBV2; D gene: TRBD2
CDR3 protein: CASSLGLAGYEQFF; CDR3 DNA: TGTGCCAGCAGCTTAGGACTAGCGGGCTATGAGCAGTTCTTC; clone size: -; J gene: TRBJ2-1; V gene: TRBV7-2; D gene: TRBD2
CDR3 protein: CASYYGTGGALMNTEAFF; CDR3 DNA: TGTGCCAGCTATTACGGGACAGGGGGAGCCTTAATGAACACTGAAGCTTTCTTT; clone size: -; J gene: TRBJ1-1; V gene: TRBV28; D gene: TRBD1
CDR3 protein: CASSIGESGTALGDTQYF; CDR3 DNA: TGTGCCAGTAGTATAGGCGAGTCCGGGACAGCTTTGGGAGATACGCAGTATTTT; clone size: -; J gene: TRBJ2-3; V gene: TRBV19; D gene: TRBD1
CDR3 protein: CASSVDGFKEQFF; CDR3 DNA: TGTGCCAGCAGCGTAGATGGCTTCAAAGAGCAGTTCTTC; clone size: once; J gene: TRBJ2-1; V gene: TRBV9; D gene: -
CDR3 protein: CASSPITGKETQYF; CDR3 DNA: TGTGCCAGCAGCCCGATTACAGGAAAAGAGACCCAGTACTTC; clone size: once; J gene: TRBJ2-5; V gene: TRBV7-9; D gene: -
CDR3 protein: CASSSGGREEKNTQYF; CDR3 DNA: TGTGCCAGCAGTTCCGGTGGGCGGGAGGAAAAAAATACGCAGTATTTT; clone size: -; J gene: TRBJ2-3; V gene: TRBV27; D gene: TRBD2
CDR3 protein: CASSPRTGGNEKLFF; CDR3 DNA: TGTGCCAGCAGTCCTCGAACAGGGGGCAATGAAAAACTGTTTTTT; clone size: -; J gene: TRBJ1-4; V gene: TRBV2; D gene: TRBD1
CDR3 protein: CASKEGAVHEQYF; CDR3 DNA: TGTGCCAGCAAGGAGGGGGCGGTCCACGAGCAGTACTTC; clone size: -; J gene: TRBJ2-7; V gene: TRBV28; D gene: -
CDR3 protein: CASRLGQNQPQHF; CDR3 DNA: TGTGCCAGCCGACTCGGACAAAATCAGCCCCAGCATTTT; clone size: -; J gene: TRBJ1-5; V gene: TRBV7-8; D gene: -
CDR3 protein: CASSVTGRNTIYF; CDR3 DNA: TGTGCCAGCAGTGTTACAGGAAGAAACACCATATATTTT; clone size: -; J gene: TRBJ1-3; V gene: TRBV2; D gene: -
CDR3 protein: CASSFGGPRSGNTIYF; CDR3 DNA: TGTGCCAGCAGCTTCGGGGGTCCTCGCTCTGGAAACACCATATATTTT; clone size: -; J gene: TRBJ1-3; V gene: TRBV5-4; D gene: -
CDR3 protein: CASSLPGGWNTF; CDR3 DNA: TGCGCCAGCAGCTTGCCAGGGGGCTGGAACACCTTC; clone size: -; J gene: TRBJ1-2; V gene: TRBV5-1; D gene: TRBD1
CDR3 protein: CASSETQGSYGYTF; CDR3 DNA: TGTGCCAGCAGTGAAACGCAGGGAAGCTATGGCTACACCTTC; clone size: few; J gene: TRBJ1-2; V gene: TRBV6-1; D gene: -
CDR3 protein: CASSPLQGSNQPQHF; CDR3 DNA: TGTGCCAGCTCACCACTACAGGGAAGCAATCAGCCCCAGCATTTT; clone size: -; J gene: TRBJ1-5; V gene: TRBV18; D gene: -
CDR3 protein: CAGHREQGNEQFF; CDR3 DNA: TGTGCCGGCCACAGAGAACAGGGGAATGAGCAGTTCTTC; clone size: once; J gene: TRBJ2-1; V gene: TRBV2; D gene: TRBD1
CDR3 protein: CASSLAQGLYGYTF; CDR3 DNA: TGCGCCAGCAGCTTGGCTCAGGGGCTCTATGGCTACACCTTC; clone size: -; J gene: TRBJ1-2; V gene: TRBV5-1; D gene: -
CDR3 protein: CASSLDDRGLGEQYF; CDR3 DNA: TGTGCCAGCAGCTTGGATGACAGGGGGCTAGGAGAGCAGTACTTC; clone size: -; J gene: TRBJ2-7; V gene: TRBV5-6; D gene: TRBD1
CDR3 protein: CASGEAGAPTIYF; CDR3 DNA: TGTGCCAGCGGTGAGGCAGGGGCCCCCACCATATATTTT; clone size: -; J gene: TRBJ1-3; V gene: TRBV6-6; D gene: -
CDR3 protein: CASSQTGTGYGYTF; CDR3 DNA: TGCGCCAGCAGCCAAACCGGGACAGGCTATGGCTACACCTTC; clone size: -; J gene: TRBJ1-2; V gene: TRBV5-1; D gene: TRBD1
CDR3 protein: CASRGQEGNTEAFF; CDR3 DNA: TGTGCCAGCAGAGGACAGGAGGGGAACACTGAAGCTTTCTTT; clone size: -; J gene: TRBJ1-1; V gene: TRBV2; D gene: TRBD1
CDR3 protein: CASSPRTGPFEQYF; CDR3 DNA: TGTGCCAGCAGCCCTCGGACTGGGCCATTCGAGCAGTACTTC; clone size: -; J gene: TRBJ2-7; V gene: TRBV11-2; D gene: -
CDR3 protein: CASSMTGGGADTQYF; CDR3 DNA: TGTGCCAGCAGCATGACAGGGGGTGGGGCAGATACGCAGTATTTT; clone size: -; J gene: TRBJ2-3; V gene: TRBV2; D gene: TRBD1
CDR3 protein: CASSKGPGLTPRSGEQYF; CDR3 DNA: TGTGCCAGCAGCAAGGGGCCCGGGTTGACTCCCCGCTCGGGCGAGCAGTACTTC; clone size: once; J gene: TRBJ2-7; V gene: TRBV9; D gene: -
CDR3 protein: CASTQQDRGLGSNQPQHF; CDR3 DNA: TGTGCCAGCACCCAGCAGGACAGGGGGCTGGGTAGCAATCAGCCCCAGCATTTT; clone size: -; J gene: TRBJ1-5; V gene: TRBV13; D gene: TRBD1
CDR3 protein: CASSRGQNTGELFF; CDR3 DNA: TGTGCCAGCAGCCGGGGACAGAACACCGGGGAGCTGTTTTTT; clone size: -; J gene: TRBJ2-2; V gene: TRBV6-6; D gene: -
CDR3 protein: CASRSKDNHNQPQHF; CDR3 DNA: TGTGCAAGTCGCTCTAAGGACAACCACAATCAGCCCCAGCATTTT; clone size: -; J gene: TRBJ1-5; V gene: TRBV12-2; D gene: -
CDR3 protein: CASIRGPATNEKLFF; CDR3 DNA: TGTGCCAGCATCAGGGGCCCCGCAACTAATGAAAAACTGTTTTTT; clone size: -; J gene: TRBJ1-4; V gene: TRBV6-1; D gene: -
CDR3 protein: CASSAPRDTNYNEQFF; CDR3 DNA: TGTGCCAGCAGTGCCCCCCGGGACACCAATTACAATGAGCAGTTCTTC; clone size: -; J gene: TRBJ2-1; V gene: TRBV28; D gene: -
CDR3 protein: CAWSRQGYEQFF; CDR3 DNA: TGTGCCTGGAGTCGACAGGGCTATGAGCAGTTCTTC; clone size: -; J gene: TRBJ2-1; V gene: TRBV30; D gene: TRBD1
CDR3 protein: CASSLSASYEQYF; CDR3 DNA: TGTGCCAGCAGTTTGAGTGCCTCCTACGAGCAGTACTTC; clone size: -; J gene: TRBJ2-7; V gene: TRBV27; D gene: -
CDR3 protein: CASSQDLRGEQFF; CDR3 DNA: TGTGCCAGCAGCCAAGATCTTCGGGGGGAGCAGTTCTTC; clone size: -; J gene: TRBJ2-1; V gene: TRBV4-2; D gene: -